A single sample is the source of the 21 T cell receptor beta chains below, sequenced in a study of T-cell reconstitution after alpha-beta-depleted transplantation in children. As it was prepared, the TCRbeta library received unique molecular identifiers. TCRdb processed the PCR reads anew with MiXCR; each CDR3 protein has one entry. The sample shows about 460,000 distinct CDR3 sequences, around 12% of them seen only once. This sample comprised PBMCs from the stem cell graft donor, obtained from the stem cell graft. The receptor source for this set is a human donor who donated a stem cell graft to a child with combined immunodeficiency.

This clonotype was counted only a few times. The chain uses TRBV7-8 and TRBJ2-7, with a tentative D call TRBD2 (5 bases). The germline V gene has CDR1 SGHVS and CDR2 FQNEAQ. CDR3 length: 14 amino acids. V lost 1 base, J lost 4 bases, and 11 bases lay in between. The DNA of the CDR3 is TGTGCCAGCAGCTTAGGAGCGGCGGTTTACGAGCAGTACTTC. Residues: CASSLGAAVYEQYF.

V and J are TRBV9 and TRBJ2-1; tentative D call: TRBD1 (6 bases). Trimming took 0 bases from V and 3 from J, leaving 13 bases between them. There are 16 residues in the CDR3. Per the germline V gene, CDR1 is SGDLS and CDR2 is YYNGEE. CDR3 protein: CASSVGGQGIYNEQFF. The CDR3 DNA reads TGTGCCAGCAGCGTAGGGGGCCAGGGGATCTACAATGAGCAGTTCTTC.

The sample holds a few counts of this clonotype. J is TRBJ2-6 and V is TRBV21-1. TRBV21-1 is a pseudogene segment. The CDR3 runs 16 residues. This CDR3 is CASSTPQGSLANVLTF. In nucleotides, the CDR3 is TGTGCCAGCAGCACGCCACAGGGGTCTTTGGCCAACGTCCTGACTTTC.

The rearrangement uses TRBV5-6 and TRBJ2-7; 7 nucleotides agree with TRBD2. Germline V lookup: CDR1 SGHDT, CDR2 YYEEEE. V was pared by 0 bases and J by 1 base, with 4 bases of the junction left unmatched. The CDR3 contains 15 residues. The CDR3 sequence: CASSLEAGMSYEQYF. CDR3 in DNA: TGTGCCAGCAGCTTGGAAGCGGGGATGTCCTACGAGCAGTACTTC.

In nucleotides, the CDR3 is TGCAGCGTACGGGGGCTTACGAGCTCCTACGAGCAGTACTTC. Translation: CSVRGLTSSYEQYF. The rearrangement uses TRBV29-1 and TRBJ2-7; D is possibly TRBD1 or TRBD2 (6 bases each). Germline CDR1 is SQVTM and CDR2 is ANQGSEA. V was cut by 6 bases and J by 0 bases, with 15 bases left in between. This CDR3 region has 14 residues.

This clonotype showed up just a few times. This chain joins TRBV29-1 and TRBJ2-7; the match to TRBD1 covers 7 bases. Germline V gene data show CDR1 as SQVTM and CDR2 as ANQGSEA. The CDR3 has 13 amino acids. Trimming removed 6 bases from V and 1 base from J; junction bases left unmatched: 6. This CDR3 is CSVTGTESYEQYF. The CDR3 DNA reads TGCAGCGTAACCGGGACAGAATCCTACGAGCAGTACTTC.

This clonotype was found a few times. The CDR3 here is CASRTFLAGGGTDTQYF. The CDR3 nucleotides are TGTGCCAGCAGGACCTTCCTTGCGGGGGGGGGCACAGATACGCAGTATTTT. V and J are TRBV27 and TRBJ2-3, with 9 bases fitting TRBD2. The CDR3 contains 17 residues. Germline V gene data show CDR1 as MNHEY and CDR2 as SMNVEV (reference sequence). Unmatched junction bases numbered 11, after V lost 6 bases and J lost 1 base.

This clonotype was observed a few times. The CDR3 DNA sequence: TGTGCCTGGAGGTGGCGGTCCGCTACCACAGATACGCAGTATTTT. As protein: CAWRWRSATTDTQYF. The chain carries TRBV30 and TRBJ2-3; D is unclear. From germline, CDR1 is GTSNPN and CDR2 SVGIG (reference sequence). Trimming removed 3 bases from V and 2 bases from J, with 15 bases in between. There are 15 residues in the CDR3.

This clonotype was detected many times. This chain uses TRBV12-3 or TRBV12-4 with TRBJ2-7; D is unresolved. Trimming stripped 5 bases from V and 1 base from J, with 9 bases between. CDR3 size: 13 residues. In DNA, the CDR3 is TGTGCCAGCAGTATGAGTGTTTCCTACGAGCAGTACTTC. Protein: CASSMSVSYEQYF.

The V and J genes are TRBV12-3 or TRBV12-4 and TRBJ2-1, with D tentatively TRBD1 (5 bases). Trimming stripped 1 base from V and 0 bases from J, with 7 bases between. There are 15 residues in the CDR3. DNA of the CDR3: TGTGCCAGCAGTTTAGGACAGATCTCCTACAATGAGCAGTTCTTC. Translation: CASSLGQISYNEQFF.

The V call is TRBV5-1, the J call TRBJ2-2, with 13 positions matching TRBD2. V dropped 5 bases and J dropped 5; count of bases not matched to a gene: 6. The germline gives CDR1 SGHRS, CDR2 YFSETQ. This CDR3 is 16 amino acids long. CDR3 coding DNA: TGCGCCAGCAGGGAAGCGGGACTAGCGGGGACCGGGGAGCTGTTTTTT. Its translation: CASREAGLAGTGELFF. Using reference TRBV5-1 and TRBJ2-2 for the parts outside the CDR3, the full variable domain is KAGVTQTPRYLIKTRGQQVTLSCSPISGHRSVSWYQQTPGQGLQFLFEYFSETQRNKGNFPGRFSGRQFSNSRSEMNVSTLELGDSALYLCASREAGLAGTGELFFGEGSRLTVL.

The V gene is TRBV6-5, the J gene TRBJ1-5, with D tentatively TRBD1 (5 bases). The germline V gene has CDR1 MNHEY and CDR2 SVGAGI. Trimming shortened V by 1 base and J by 1 base, and 8 bases separated the two germline ends. The CDR3 has 15 residues. CDR3 protein: CASSYFRQSNQPQHF. CDR3 in DNA: TGTGCCAGCAGTTACTTCAGACAGAGCAATCAGCCCCAGCATTTT.

This clonotype has just a few counts. The chain employs TRBV5-1 and TRBJ2-7; D possibly corresponds to TRBD1 (6 bases). V lost 0 bases and J 5 bases, leaving 12 bases between the germline ends. CDR3 length equals 14 residues. CDR1 SGHRS and CDR2 YFSETQ come from the germline V gene. DNA for the CDR3: TGCGCCAGCAGCTTGGAGGGGGTTTCCCACGAGCAGTACTTC. Translating it yields CASSLEGVSHEQYF.

V is TRBV6-2 or TRBV6-3 and J is TRBJ2-3, with 9 bases that match TRBD1. The CDR3 contains 15 residues. CDR1 is MNHEY and CDR2 is SVGEGT in the germline V gene. Germline trimming cut 2 bases from V and 3 bases from J; bases unmatched to any gene: 3. CDR3 sequence (DNA): TGTGCCAGCAGTTACGAAGGGACAGGGACAGATACGCAGTATTTT. It codes for CASSYEGTGTDTQYF.

V gene TRBV4-3 combines with J gene TRBJ2-7; D gene unclear. Germline V lookup: CDR1 LGHNA, CDR2 YSLEER. V was clipped by 0 bases and J by 2 bases, with 11 bases between them. This CDR3 has 15 amino acids. CDR3 residues: CASSQDLVIPYEQYF. In nucleotides, the CDR3 is TGCGCCAGCAGCCAAGATCTCGTCATACCCTACGAGCAGTACTTC.

This clonotype was recorded at least ten times. The chain recombines TRBV4-2 with TRBJ2-3, with TRBD2 matching 8 bases. CDR1 is LGHNA, CDR2 YNFKEQ, per germline. V shed 4 bases, J shed 6 bases, and the junction held 9 bases outside the gene matches. This CDR3 region has 15 residues. The CDR3 reads CASSPEGRGADTQYF. The CDR3, as DNA: TGTGCCAGCAGCCCGGAGGGGCGGGGGGCGGATACGCAGTATTTT.

The rearrangement links TRBV20-1 to TRBJ2-7; 12 nucleotides agree with TRBD2. The CDR3 sequence is 14 residues long. Germline loops: CDR1 DFQATT, CDR2 SNEGSKA (reference sequence). Trimming cost V 6 bases and J 2 bases; bases outside gene matches: 5. The CDR3 protein is CSARTSGAAYEQYF. The CDR3 coding sequence is TGCAGTGCCAGGACTAGCGGGGCAGCCTACGAGCAGTACTTC.

This clonotype was seen a few times. The V and J genes are TRBV12-3 or TRBV12-4 and TRBJ2-7; D is perhaps TRBD1 or TRBD2 (6 bases each). Trimming cost V 3 bases and J 5 bases, with 17 bases left between them. The CDR3 has 15 residues. CDR3 protein: CASSFMSGEAHEQYF. The CDR3 DNA reads as TGTGCCAGCAGTTTTATGTCAGGGGAGGCCCACGAGCAGTACTTC.

J is TRBJ1-5 and V is TRBV7-2; 10 nucleotides match TRBD1. Losses at the gene ends were 5 bases for V and 4 bases for J; bases not matched to a gene: 5. The germline V gene encodes CDR1 SGHTA and CDR2 FQGNSA. This CDR3 comprises 15 residues. In nucleotides, the CDR3 is TGTGCCAGCAGCAGGGACAGGGGTGTGAATCAGCCCCAGCATTTT. Translation gives CASSRDRGVNQPQHF.

This clonotype was seen many times. V gene TRBV12-3 or TRBV12-4 combines with J gene TRBJ2-7; 8 positions match TRBD1. With V trimmed by 6 bases and J by 11 bases, 9 bases remained unmatched. The CDR3 loop spans 12 amino acids. The CDR3: CASSLDRVVEYF. The CDR3, as DNA: TGTGCCAGCAGCTTGGACAGGGTCGTGGAGTACTTC.

The CDR3, as DNA: TGTGCCAGCAGGGGGCCGGAGGGGGCCTATGGCTACACCTTC. Protein: CASRGPEGAYGYTF. V is TRBV6-1 and J is TRBJ1-2; 7 bases match TRBD1. CDR1 is MNHNS and CDR2 is SASEGT in the germline V gene. J lost 4 bases, V lost 6 bases, and 8 bases had no gene match. The CDR3 runs 14 residues.